This TCR beta chain is drawn from a study of blood T cell repertoires in COVID-19. Study-wide background: Specimens from acute and convalescent COVID-19 originated in the United States, Italy and Spain. In each case, the material was cDNA or gDNA derived from T cells, B-cell-depleted T cells, or PBMCs.

The CDR3 is 14 amino acids. Between the trimmed V and J ends, which lost 2 bases and 11 bases, there was a span of 18 bases. CDR1 and CDR2 (germline): SGHDT, YYEEEE. Original analysis: Estimation of nucleated cell counts relied on the amplification of reference gene primers. Libraries were prepared by immunoSEQ multiplex PCR; TCRdb keeps only in-frame clonotypes and omits some of them. That table is the source of V, J and clone size, and D and trimming were worked out from the DNA. The sample has fewer than 55,000 clones; approximately 86% are singletons. The clonotype was recovered from a man in his fifties or sixties with active COVID-19. The sample comprised peripheral blood. This chain uses TRBV5-6 with TRBJ2-3, with a weak D call TRBD1 (6 bases). CDR3 protein: CASSFARLQGGQYF. The DNA of the CDR3 is TGTGCCAGCAGCTTCGCACGGCTCCAAGGGGGGCAGTATTTT.